Shown below are 10 T cell receptor beta chains from a single sample sequenced in a study of shared clonotypes between healthy human individuals (TCRdb year 2020). Libraries were made using the immunoSEQ multiplex PCR assay. TCRdb obtained this table from immuneACCESS and retained in-frame rearrangements with V and J assigned. These tables miss some clones; where compared with another copy, unresolved V genes account for less than half of the shortfall, and the remainder is unexplained. Within this sample are millions of clones, with 85% to 95% of them counted one time only. Under 0.45% of the sample belongs to the ten largest clones. Sequencing was carried out using naive CD4+ T cells from PBMCs. The meaning of the sample's cell subset or site label: CD45RA+ positively selected. All receptors come from a man between 18 and 35 years old in good health. Some clones in this sample may be carry-over from other donors' samples.

This sequence joins TRBV20-1 and TRBJ2-7; D gene unclear. V was cut by 8 bases and J by 0 bases, with 5 bases left in between. Germline-derived CDR1 and CDR2 are DFQATT and SNEGSKA (reference sequence). This CDR3 spans 10 amino acids. The CDR3 loop reads CSSSSYEQYF. The CDR3 region has the DNA TGCAGTAGCAGCTCCTACGAGCAGTACTTC.

V usage is TRBV19 and J usage is TRBJ1-2; TRBD1 might be the D (6 bases). Trimming stripped 5 bases from V and 4 bases from J, with 17 bases between. CDR3 length equals 15 residues. In germline, CDR1 is LNHDA, CDR2 SQIVND (reference sequence). The CDR3 nucleotides are TGTGCCAGTAGTGCCCAATTCCGGACAGTCTATGGCTACACCTTC. Amino acid sequence: CASSAQFRTVYGYTF.

In its sample, this clone was seen a few times. The V and J genes are TRBV5-4 and TRBJ1-1; D uncertain. The V end was cut by 2 bases, the J end by 7 bases, with 21 bases between. CDR3 length: 16 residues. In germline, CDR1 is SGHNT, CDR2 YYREEE (reference sequence). CDR3 sequence: CASSLGQREDRGEAFF. CDR3 nucleotides: TGTGCCAGCAGCTTAGGCCAGAGGGAAGATAGAGGTGAAGCTTTCTTT.

V gene TRBV5-1 combines with J gene TRBJ2-7; 9 bases line up with TRBD1. The V gene's germline CDR1 is SGHRS and CDR2 YFSETQ. CDR3 size: 14 residues. The V and J ends lost 4 bases and 1 base, in that order; junction bases with no gene match: 3. The CDR3 here is CASSTTGGSYEQYF. The CDR3 DNA sequence: TGCGCCAGCAGCACGACAGGGGGATCCTACGAGCAGTACTTC. Based on the CDR3 plus reference TRBV5-1 and TRBJ2-7, the full variable domain is KAGVTQTPRYLIKTRGQQVTLSCSPISGHRSVSWYQQTPGQGLQFLFEYFSETQRNKGNFPGRFSGRQFSNSRSEMNVSTLELGDSALYLCASSTTGGSYEQYFGPGTRLTVT.

The rearrangement joins TRBV6-1 to TRBJ2-7; D might be TRBD1 or TRBD2, each matching 6 bases. There are 15 residues in the CDR3. Deletions cut 6 bases from V and 2 bases from J, with 17 bases between. Looked up from germline, CDR1 is MNHNS and CDR2 is SASEGT. The CDR3 nucleotides are TGTGCCAGCAGAGGGGGAAGGGACTTGGCCTACGAGCAGTACTTC. This gives the protein CASRGGRDLAYEQYF.

The CDR3: CAWKLAGGTGELFF. The CDR3, as DNA: TGTGCCTGGAAGCTAGCGGGAGGCACCGGGGAGCTGTTTTTT. The genes are TRBV30 and TRBJ2-2; 11 positions agree with TRBD2. This CDR3 spans 14 amino acids. CDR1 and CDR2 (germline): GTSNPN, SVGIG (reference sequence). V trimming: 4 bases; J trimming: 4 bases; junction bases outside the gene matches: 2. Variable domain in full (rest from reference TRBV30 and TRBJ2-2): SQTIHQWPATLVQPVGSPLSLECTVEGTSNPNLYWYRQAAGRGLQLLFYSVGIGQISSEVPQNLSASRPQDRQFILSSKKLLLSDSGFYLCAWKLAGGTGELFFGEGSRLTVL.

The rearrangement uses TRBV9 and TRBJ2-1; 7 nucleotides match TRBD1. CDR3 length equals 13 residues. CDR1 and CDR2 from the germline V gene are SGDLS and YYNGEE. V lost 3 bases, J lost 8 bases, and 5 bases stayed unmatched. CDR3 residues: CASSARQGDEQFF. The CDR3 nucleotides are TGTGCCAGCAGCGCACGACAGGGCGATGAGCAGTTCTTC. The whole variable domain, filled in from reference TRBV9 and TRBJ2-1, reads DSGVTQTPKHLITATGQRVTLRCSPRSGDLSVYWYQQSLDQGLQFLIQYYNGEERAKGNILERFSAQQFPDLHSELNLSSLELGDSALYFCASSARQGDEQFFGPGTRLTVL.

The chain is built from TRBV7-3 and TRBJ2-2, with D hard to call. V was shortened by 5 bases and J by 4 bases, with 11 bases between the two germline ends. This CDR3 has 14 amino acids. Looked up from germline, CDR1 is SGHTA and CDR2 is FQGTGA. In DNA form, the CDR3 reads TGTGCCAGCAGCCCCGGCTCATCCACCGGGGAGCTGTTTTTT. Protein sequence: CASSPGSSTGELFF.

The chain combines TRBV15 with TRBJ1-2; no clear D gene. The ends were cut back, 0 bases at V and 2 bases at J, with 13 bases in the middle. The CDR3 runs 16 residues. Germline lookup yields CDR1 LNHNV and CDR2 YYDKDF (reference sequence). In DNA, the CDR3 is TGTGCCACCAGCAGAGATTTGGGCACCCGAAACTATGGCTACACCTTC. Translating gives CATSRDLGTRNYGYTF.

As DNA, the CDR3 is TGTGCCAGCAGTGACAACAGAAACTATGGCTACACCTTC. Translating gives CASSDNRNYGYTF. The V gene is TRBV6-4, the J gene TRBJ1-2; D is uncertain. CDR1 is MRHNA, CDR2 SNTAGT, per germline. V lost 2 bases to trimming and J lost 2 bases, with 6 bases between them. The CDR3 covers 13 residues.